This T cell receptor beta chain was identified in a study of T cells after yellow fever vaccination. Overall study results and limits: Most clones from primary vaccination were detected again post-booster (roughly 96% CD4, about 85% CD8).

This clonotype ranks as medium-sized. TCRdb reprocessed the 5' RACE reads with MiXCR, giving one entry per CDR3 protein. This sample has approximately 12,000 distinct CDR3 sequences, with 5.8% found just once. The sequence derives from a man younger than 45 who received the YFV17D yellow fever vaccine. This specimen was PBMCs, either bulk or a sorted T-cell subset (CD4+, CD8+, memory, or dextramer-sorted; not recorded which), taken on the day of the yellow fever booster vaccination.

The CDR3 bases are TGTGCCAGCACCCCGAGGGGGGGACCCACAGATACGCAGTATTTT. The encoded protein is CASTPRGGPTDTQYF. This chain connects TRBV7-2 to TRBJ2-3; tentative D call: TRBD2 (7 bases). Trimming took 7 bases from V and 2 from J, leaving 16 bases between them. Germline V gives CDR1 SGHTA, CDR2 FQGNSA. This CDR3 contains 15 residues.